This T cell receptor beta chain was sequenced in a study of cytomegalovirus exposure and HLA in healthy donors. Using immunoSEQ multiplex PCR, the repertoire was profiled, and TCRdb retains in-frame clones only, with some absent. The data contain some 45,000 clones, more than 85% of them seen just once; the ten biggest clones take up 5% to 6%. The V and J ends lost 3 bases and 8 bases, in that order; junction bases with no gene match: 17. Germline CDR1 and CDR2: MNHNS and SASEGT. There are 18 residues in the CDR3. As to this clone: In the same sample, other DNA sequences code for this CDR3.

What was sequenced was PBMCs. The source of this sequence is a man aged 18 to 29 in good health and CMV-seronegative. This rearrangement joins TRBV6-1 to TRBJ2-2; the match to TRBD1 covers 8 bases. DNA of the CDR3: TGTGCCAGCAGTGATAGGAGTATCTCAGGGGGCGCTGGGGGGGAGCTGTTTTTT. Amino acids: CASSDRSISGGAGGELFF.